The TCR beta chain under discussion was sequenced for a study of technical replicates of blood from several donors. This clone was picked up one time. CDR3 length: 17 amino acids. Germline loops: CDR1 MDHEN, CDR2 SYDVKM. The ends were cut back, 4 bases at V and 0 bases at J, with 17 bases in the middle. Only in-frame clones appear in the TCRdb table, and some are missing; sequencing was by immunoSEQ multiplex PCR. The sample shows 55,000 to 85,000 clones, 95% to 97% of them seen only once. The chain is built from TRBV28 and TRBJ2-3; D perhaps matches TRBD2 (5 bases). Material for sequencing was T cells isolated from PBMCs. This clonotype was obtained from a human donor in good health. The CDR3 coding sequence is TGTGCCAGCAGTTCACTTCCCCGGGGAGCTAGCACAGATACGCAGTATTTT. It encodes CASSSLPRGASTDTQYF.